Listed below are T cell receptor beta chains from one sample, sequenced in a study of T cell responses to AZD1222 COVID-19 vaccine. Method: immunoSEQ multiplex PCR; TCRdb's copy keeps in-frame clones and lacks some. The table lists 90,000 to 110,000 clones, around 87% of them singletons. The specimen comprised peripheral blood, sampled on day 0 of AZD1222 vaccination. Receptors originate from an adult in good health. Each CDR3 is given with its conserved first and last residue. Fields, in order: J gene, V gene, clone size, CDR3 protein. Rows may omit the clone size; those that give it use once, few, many or a size class.

TRBJ1-2 TRBV30 NA CAWSGGPTVYGYTF
TRBJ2-7 TRBV28 once CASRGTPNYEQYF
TRBJ1-3 TRBV30 NA CAWSDLGETGNTIYF
TRBJ2-1 TRBV18 NA CASSSSREYNEQFF
TRBJ1-1 TRBV7-9 NA CASSLGQGVEAFF
TRBJ1-6 TRBV19 NA CASLGNSPLHF
TRBJ1-6 TRBV6-5 NA CASSRESYNSPLHF
TRBJ2-4 TRBV5-1 once CASSPRDRGRNIQYF
TRBJ1-5 TRBV12-3/TRBV12-4 NA CASSPSYDQPQHF
TRBJ2-1 TRBV11-1 NA CASSLATGLFINEQFF
TRBJ1-2 TRBV19 NA CASSFGDTRNYGYTF
TRBJ1-2 TRBV28 NA CASSLDRAYFGYTF
TRBJ2-3 TRBV11-2 NA CASSLEVGRGRQDTQYF
TRBJ1-2 TRBV11-2 NA CASSLVYRRSNYGYTF
TRBJ2-7 TRBV4-2 NA CASSQRPSSYEQYF
TRBJ1-5 TRBV28 NA CASRSGGGDNQPQHF
TRBJ2-3 TRBV27 NA CASSPHVGQGADTQYF
TRBJ1-6 TRBV28 NA CASRKGPTGGINSPLHF